The clone carrying this TCR beta chain was seen more than once but under ten times. Its cognate antigen is unknown. These data come from a study of cytomegalovirus exposure and HLA in healthy donors. Overall study findings and caveats: No immune exposure information besides CMV serostatus was available.

Amplification used 60 Vbeta primers and 13 Jbeta primers. Profiling relied on immunoSEQ multiplex PCR, and the TCRdb table lists in-frame clones only, not all of them. This sample has some 70,000 clones; 82% occur once, and the top ten carry 1.5% to 2%. CDR3 length equals 15 residues. CDR1 is MNHEY, CDR2 SVGAGI, per germline. The J segment lost 1 base and the V segment lost 5 bases, leaving 5 bases of the junction unmatched. This rearrangement joins TRBV6-5 to TRBJ1-1, with 9 bases that match TRBD1. Sequencing was done on a sample of PBMCs. The sequence derives from a man aged 18 to 35 in good health and CMV-seronegative. The CDR3 is CASSHRDRENTEAFF. CDR3 DNA: TGTGCCAGCAGTCACCGGGACAGGGAGAACACTGAAGCTTTCTTT.